A single sample gave rise to the 2 T cell receptor beta chains below, sequenced in a study of shared clonotypes between healthy human individuals. Assay used: immunoSEQ multiplex PCR; TCRdb lists only in-frame clones, some missing. Among roughly 2.2 million clones listed, around 93% were seen once. Material for sequencing was naive CD4+ T cells from PBMCs. Subset in this sample: CD45RA+ positively selected. Receptors were obtained from a man aged 18 to 29 in good health. Some clones in this sample may be carry-over from other donors' samples.

This clone was picked up one time. The chain recombines TRBV25-1 with TRBJ2-5, with D possibly matching TRBD1 (5 bases). The CDR3 runs 14 residues. Germline V lookup: CDR1 MGHDK, CDR2 SYGVNS. Between the trimmed V and J ends, which lost 3 bases and 5 bases, there was a span of 13 bases. CDR3 DNA sequence: TGTGCCAGCAGTGACCCAGGACACACCGAGACCCAGTACTTC. This encodes CASSDPGHTETQYF. The whole variable domain, remainder taken from reference TRBV25-1 and TRBJ2-5, is EADIYQTPRYLVIGTGKKITLECSQTMGHDKMYWYQQDPGMELHLIHYSYGVNSTEKGDLSSESTVSRIRTEHFPLTLESARPSHTSQYLCASSDPGHTETQYFGPGTRLLVL.

This clone was detected only once. The chain is built from TRBV6-6 and TRBJ1-4; 7 nucleotides align to TRBD1. Looked up from germline, CDR1 is MNHNY and CDR2 is SVGAGI (reference sequence). This CDR3 contains 15 residues. Unmatched junction bases numbered 10, after V lost 5 bases and J lost 7 bases. CDR3 sequence reads: CASSPPNRGVEKLFF. CDR3 sequence (DNA): TGTGCCAGCAGTCCCCCTAACAGGGGTGTTGAAAAACTGTTTTTT.